In this sample, the clone carrying this T cell receptor beta chain turned up a few times. Its matching antigen is unknown. CDR3 length: 15 amino acids. Germline assignment: CDR1 SGHVS and CDR2 FNYEAQ. Between the trimmed V and J ends, which lost 5 bases and 5 bases, there was a span of 15 bases. Using its own MiXCR run on the reads, TCRdb lists one record per CDR3 protein. The sample records 650,000 to 900,000 distinct CDR3 sequences, approximately 32% being singletons. The data stem from a study of T cell repertoires in cytomegalovirus infection. General observations from the study: Carriers of CMV and the relevant HLA type were discriminated by public TCR beta frequency.

The sample here was cultured CD8+ T cells from PBMCs, taken from culture after CMV antigen stimulation. The sequence came from a human donor in good health (CMV status not recorded). Some clones in this sample may be carry-over from other donors' samples. The chain links TRBV7-6 to TRBJ2-2, with D possibly being TRBD1 or TRBD2 (6 bases each). The CDR3 spells CASSPGASYTGELFF. Here the CDR3 DNA reads TGTGCCAGCAGCCCGGGGGCTTCATATACCGGGGAGCTGTTTTTT.